The 19 T cell receptor beta chains below come from one sample, sequenced in a study of T cell repertoires in cytomegalovirus infection. These receptors lack a known antigen. Each CDR3 protein is one row after TCRdb ran MiXCR on the reads. The data hold around 570,000 distinct CDR3 sequences, with 40% observed a single time. Sequencing was performed on cultured PBMCs, taken from culture after CMV antigen stimulation. The receptors stem from a human donor in good health (CMV status not recorded). Some clones in this sample may be carry-over from other donors' samples.

The rearrangement uses TRBV6-5 and TRBJ1-1, with D maybe TRBD1 (6 bases). Trimming stripped 0 bases from V and 5 bases from J, with 7 bases between. CDR3 length equals 13 residues. Germline V gives CDR1 MNHEY, CDR2 SVGAGI. The CDR3 is CASSYSTGTEAFF. Here the CDR3 DNA reads TGTGCCAGCAGTTACTCGACAGGTACTGAAGCTTTCTTT.

This clonotype appeared a single time. The chain has TRBV12-3 or TRBV12-4 and TRBJ1-1; no clear D gene. The CDR3 length is 13 residues. The V gene lost 4 bases and the J gene lost 9 bases, with 15 bases spanning the gap. The CDR3 is CASSYVGRGKAFF. The CDR3 nucleotides read TGTGCCAGCAGTTATGTTGGGCGGGGAAAAGCTTTCTTT.

This clonotype was detected a few times. The chain is built from TRBV7-9 and TRBJ1-1, with 7 bases that match TRBD1. The CDR3 runs 15 residues. With 3 bases clipped from V and 3 bases from J, the junction kept 7 bases outside the gene matches. Germline CDR1 and CDR2: SEHNR and FQNEAQ (reference sequence). CDR3 residues: CASSFGGRGDTEAFF. The CDR3 DNA reads as TGTGCCAGCAGCTTTGGTGGCAGGGGGGACACTGAAGCTTTCTTT.

This clonotype has ten or more counts. The chain carries TRBV7-2 and TRBJ1-5; no reliable D call. The V gene's germline CDR1 is SGHTA and CDR2 FQGNSA. There are 16 residues in the CDR3. V dropped 1 base and J dropped 7 bases, with 17 bases sitting between them. The chain's CDR3 is CASSLVGSGSEQPQHF. The CDR3 bases are TGTGCCAGCAGCTTAGTAGGTTCGGGGTCGGAACAGCCCCAGCATTTT.

This clonotype was detected only a few times. The chain uses TRBV7-8 and TRBJ2-7; the D gene could be TRBD1 or TRBD2 (5 bases each). The CDR3 extends over 13 amino acids. Between the trimmed V and J ends, which lost 5 bases and 4 bases, there was a span of 12 bases. Germline V gene lookup returns CDR1 SGHVS and CDR2 FQNEAQ. The CDR3 coding sequence is TGTGCCAGCAGCCCCGGGGCGGAGTACGAGCAGTACTTC. Amino acid sequence: CASSPGAEYEQYF.

The chain's CDR3 is CASSFNSVTGELFF. CDR3 nucleotide sequence: TGTGCCAGCAGCTTCAACTCCGTCACCGGGGAGCTGTTTTTT. The gene calls are TRBV7-2 and TRBJ2-2; D is unresolved. Trimming took off 3 bases at V and 4 bases at J, with 9 bases between the two ends. Germline CDR1 and CDR2: SGHTA and FQGNSA. CDR3 length: 14 amino acids.

The chain joins TRBV2 to TRBJ2-2, with no clear D. Trimming took 6 bases from V and 5 from J, leaving 13 bases between them. CDR1 and CDR2 from the germline V gene are SNHLY and FYNNEI. This CDR3 region has 14 residues. The CDR3 nucleotides are TGTGCCAGCAGGGCCAGGACCACTACCGGGGAGCTGTTTTTT. Translated, it gives CASRARTTTGELFF.

This clonotype was seen a few times. The chain is built from TRBV11-2 and TRBJ2-3; D is perhaps TRBD1 (5 bases). The CDR3 has 14 amino acids. From germline, CDR1 is SGHAT and CDR2 FQNNGV. V was pared by 4 bases and J by 4 bases, with 12 bases between. The CDR3 DNA reads as TGTGCCAGCAGCTCCCAGGGTACCCCAGATACGCAGTATTTT. Its protein product is CASSSQGTPDTQYF.

This chain links TRBV7-2 with TRBJ2-1; a weak D match, TRBD2 (6 bases). The CDR3 is 13 residues long. The ends were cut back, 8 bases at V and 6 bases at J, with 14 bases in the middle. Germline V gene data show CDR1 as SGHTA and CDR2 as FQGNSA. The CDR3 region has the DNA TGTGCCAGCCGGGGGACTTGGGGCAATGAGCAGTTCTTC. Translated, it gives CASRGTWGNEQFF.

V gene TRBV7-6 combines with J gene TRBJ1-2, with 9 nucleotides matching TRBD1. In germline, CDR1 is SGHVS, CDR2 FNYEAQ. Unmatched junction bases numbered 5, after V lost 5 bases and J lost 4 bases. CDR3 size: 14 residues. CDR3 bases: TGTGCCAGCAGCCGGGACAGGGAGGGCTATGGCTACACCTTC. Translation gives CASSRDREGYGYTF.

The chain uses TRBV10-2 and TRBJ1-6; D remains unclear. This CDR3 has 15 residues. V lost 7 bases and J 1 base, leaving 11 bases between the germline ends. The V gene's germline CDR1 is WSHSY and CDR2 SAAADI. CDR3 DNA: TGCGCCAGCACCGGGGTCCGATCCTATAATTCACCCCTCCACTTT. Translating gives CASTGVRSYNSPLHF.

This chain joins TRBV20-1 and TRBJ2-7, with no clear D. Germline values: CDR1 DFQATT, CDR2 SNEGSKA (reference sequence). The CDR3 runs to 12 residues. Trimming removed 6 bases from V and 2 bases from J, with 11 bases in between. The CDR3 coding sequence is TGCAGTGCCTCGACAACCGCCTACGAGCAGTACTTC. It codes for CSASTTAYEQYF.

The gene calls are TRBV6-8 and TRBJ2-7; D is unresolved. Deletions cut 6 bases from V and 3 bases from J, with 12 bases between. CDR3 size: 13 residues. Germline CDR1 and CDR2: MNHGY and SAAAGT. CDR3 amino acids: CASSRPQNYEQYF. The CDR3 DNA reads as TGTGCCAGCAGCAGGCCACAGAACTACGAGCAGTACTTC.

CDR3 DNA sequence: TGTGCCAGCAGACCCACATCCGGGCTGGGATCCTACAATGAGCAGTTCTTC. Its translation is CASRPTSGLGSYNEQFF. The chain uses TRBV11-2 and TRBJ2-1; no reliable D call. The CDR3 length is 17 residues. In germline, CDR1 is SGHAT, CDR2 FQNNGV. Trimming took 6 bases from V and 1 from J, leaving 19 bases between them.

The rearrangement joins TRBV19 to TRBJ2-7; D is undetermined. Germline lookup yields CDR1 LNHDA and CDR2 SQIVND (reference sequence). This CDR3 is built from 13 residues. V was cut by 5 bases and J by 2 bases, with 10 bases left in between. Here the CDR3 reads CASSDPDPYEQYF. The CDR3 DNA is TGTGCCAGTAGTGACCCAGATCCCTACGAGCAGTACTTC.

CDR3 coding DNA: TGTGCCGGGTCCCCCCTCTCTGGGGCCAACGTCCTGACTTTC. This translates into CAGSPLSGANVLTF. This sequence joins TRBV2 and TRBJ2-6, with D uncertain. The CDR3 runs 14 residues. Germline-derived CDR1 and CDR2 are SNHLY and FYNNEI. Trimming removed 11 bases at V and 0 bases at J, with 11 bases between. Variable domain in full (rest from reference TRBV2 and TRBJ2-6): EPEVTQTPSHQVTQMGQEVILRCVPISNHLYFYWYRQILGQKVEFLVSFYNNEISEKSEIFDDQFSVERPDGSNFTLKIRSTKLEDSAMYFCAGSPLSGANVLTFGAGSRLTVL.

The CDR3 DNA reads as TGCAGTGTCATAGGGGGGTTCCGCACAGATACGCAGTATTTT. Amino acids: CSVIGGFRTDTQYF. The rearrangement links TRBV20-1 to TRBJ2-3, with D perhaps matching TRBD1 or TRBD2 (6 bases each). With 7 bases removed from V and 1 base from J, the gap between germline ends came to 15 bases. The CDR3 is 14 amino acids. Germline CDR1 is DFQATT and CDR2 is SNEGSKA (reference sequence).

V and J are TRBV7-2 and TRBJ2-2, with 7 nucleotides matching TRBD1. This CDR3 region has 15 residues. The ends lost 7 bases at V and 1 base at J; junction bases unmatched: 6. Looked up from germline, CDR1 is SGHTA and CDR2 is FQGNSA. DNA for the CDR3: TGTGCCAGCACCATAGACAGGGTGAACACCGGGGAGCTGTTTTTT. It specifies CASTIDRVNTGELFF.

The chain joins TRBV7-9 to TRBJ2-1; no reliable D call. V shed 4 bases and J shed 4 bases, with 17 bases lying between them. Germline CDR1 and CDR2: SEHNR and FQNEAQ (reference sequence). The CDR3 contains 16 residues. The CDR3 sequence is CASSSAYRALYNEQFF. In nucleotides, the CDR3 is TGTGCCAGCAGCTCAGCCTATCGGGCTCTATACAATGAGCAGTTCTTC.